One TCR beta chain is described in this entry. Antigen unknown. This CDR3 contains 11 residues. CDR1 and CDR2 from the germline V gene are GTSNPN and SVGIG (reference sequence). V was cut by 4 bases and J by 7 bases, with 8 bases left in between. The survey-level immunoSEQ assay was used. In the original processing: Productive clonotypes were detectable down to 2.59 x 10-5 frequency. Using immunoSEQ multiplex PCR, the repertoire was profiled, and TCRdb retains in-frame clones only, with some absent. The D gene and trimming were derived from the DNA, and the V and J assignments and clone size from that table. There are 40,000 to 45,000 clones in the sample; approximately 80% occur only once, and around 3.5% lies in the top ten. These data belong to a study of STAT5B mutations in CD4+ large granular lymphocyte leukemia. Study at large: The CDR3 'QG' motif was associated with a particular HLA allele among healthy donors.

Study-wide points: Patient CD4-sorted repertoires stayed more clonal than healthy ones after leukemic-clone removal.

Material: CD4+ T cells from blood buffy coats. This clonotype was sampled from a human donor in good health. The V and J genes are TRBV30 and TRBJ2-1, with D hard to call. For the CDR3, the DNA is TGTGCCTGGACGGCCGGGAATGAGCAGTTCTTC. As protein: CAWTAGNEQFF.